The 4 T cell receptor beta chains presented below share a single source sample, sequenced in a study of T cells after yellow fever vaccination. One entry per CDR3 protein, called by TCRdb with MiXCR from the 5' RACE reads. This table holds 300,000 to 350,000 distinct CDR3 sequences, roughly 8.6% found once. The source material was PBMCs, sampled more than 35 days after the first yellow fever vaccination. All receptors come from a man aged 18-30 years who received the YFV17D yellow fever vaccine.

This clonotype occurred many times. The rearrangement uses TRBV6-1 and TRBJ2-1; 8 nucleotides align to TRBD2. After removal of 5 bases from V and 9 bases from J, the junction contained 12 bases not matched to a gene. CDR1 is MNHNS and CDR2 is SASEGT in the germline V gene. The CDR3 contains 15 residues. The CDR3 nucleotides are TGTGCCAGCAGTCAAAACGGGGGGGCCGTGGGTGAGCAGTTCTTC. Its translation: CASSQNGGAVGEQFF.

This clonotype occurred a few times. The V gene is TRBV7-9, the J gene TRBJ1-4; possible D gene TRBD1, 5 bases. The CDR3 has 16 amino acids. Germline CDR1 is SEHNR and CDR2 is FQNEAQ (reference sequence). Trimming stripped 5 bases from V and 2 bases from J, with 15 bases between. CDR3: CASSPIPGATNEKLFF. The CDR3 bases are TGTGCCAGCAGCCCCATTCCCGGGGCCACTAATGAAAAACTGTTTTTT.

This clonotype was counted between two and nine times. J is TRBJ2-7 and V is TRBV11-2, with D possibly being TRBD1 or TRBD2 (6 bases each). Per germline, CDR1 SGHAT and CDR2 FQNNGV. V lost 4 bases and J 4 bases, leaving 17 bases between the germline ends. The CDR3 spans 15 residues. In DNA, the CDR3 is TGTGCCAGCAGCTCTTCCCCGGGGGCGGGTTACGAGCAGTACTTC. It codes for CASSSSPGAGYEQYF. Combining the CDR3 with reference TRBV11-2 and TRBJ2-7 gives the whole variable domain EAGVAQSPRYKIIEKRQSVAFWCNPISGHATLYWYQQILGQGPKLLIQFQNNGVVDDSQLPKDRFSAERLKGVDSTLKIQPAKLEDSAVYLCASSSSPGAGYEQYFGPGTRLTVT.

This sequence joins TRBV5-1 and TRBJ2-7; 10 bases match TRBD1. V gave up 3 bases and J gave up 2 bases; unmatched junction bases: 2. CDR3 size: 14 residues. In germline, CDR1 is SGHRS, CDR2 YFSETQ. The CDR3 region has the DNA TGCGCCAGCAGCTGGACAGGGGGAACCTACGAGCAGTACTTC. It codes for CASSWTGGTYEQYF.